Each of the 24 T cell receptor beta chains below was sequenced from the same sample in a study of technical replicates of blood from a handful of donors. The assay was immunoSEQ multiplex PCR, and TCRdb's table has in-frame clones only and misses some. The data contain 87,000 or so clones, roughly 94% of them seen just once; the ten biggest clones take up more than 0.3%. The sequenced sample consisted of T cells isolated from PBMCs. The source of these receptors is a human donor in good health.

V and J are TRBV4-1 and TRBJ1-2; D unclear. From germline, CDR1 is MGHRA and CDR2 YSYEKL. V was trimmed by 0 bases and J by 7 bases, leaving 15 bases between them. The CDR3 length is 15 residues. DNA for the CDR3: TGCGCCAGCAGCCAAGATCGTCACAGAGAGTCTGGCTACACCTTC. Protein product: CASSQDRHRESGYTF.

V and J are TRBV7-2 and TRBJ2-1; 10 bases are a match to TRBD2. Germline values: CDR1 SGHTA, CDR2 FQGNSA. J gave up 9 bases and V 4 bases, and 9 bases lay outside the gene matches. CDR3 length equals 15 residues. The chain's CDR3 is CASSSLAGALGEQFF. In DNA, the CDR3 is TGTGCCAGCAGCTCGCTAGCGGGAGCGTTGGGTGAGCAGTTCTTC.

The CDR3 protein is CASSLGRTTYEQYF. CDR3 coding DNA: TGTGCCAGCAGCTTAGGCCGGACAACCTACGAGCAGTACTTC. V and J are TRBV11-2 and TRBJ2-7; D is perhaps TRBD1 (5 bases). Trimming cost V 1 base and J 2 bases, with 9 bases left between them. Germline CDR1 and CDR2: SGHAT and FQNNGV. The CDR3 consists of 14 residues.

This sequence joins TRBV19 and TRBJ1-2; a weak D match, TRBD1 (5 bases). The germline CDR1 and CDR2 sequences are LNHDA and SQIVND (reference sequence). This CDR3 is built from 14 residues. Trimming removed 5 bases from V and 2 bases from J, with 12 bases in between. CDR3 sequence (DNA): TGTGCCAGTAGTGAACAGGCAGCGAACTATGGCTACACCTTC. Residues: CASSEQAANYGYTF.

Worth noting for this clone: No DNA is shown, since the ends of the CDR3 on it are uncertain; the CDR3 is the one TCRdb lists. CDR3: CASSQVGEGSHTF. V and J are TRBV4-3 and TRBJ1-2. CDR1 is LGHNA and CDR2 is YSLEER in the germline V gene. With termini counted, the CDR3 has 13 amino acids.

The chain combines TRBV27 with TRBJ2-7, with D possibly matching TRBD1 (5 bases). Germline CDR1 reads MNHEY; CDR2 reads SMNVEV (reference sequence). V was pared by 2 bases and J by 7 bases, with 15 bases between. The length of the CDR3 is 14 residues. The CDR3 nucleotides are TGTGCCAGCAGTTTACAAAAGACAGCTGGGGAGCAGTACTTC. Translation: CASSLQKTAGEQYF.

V gene TRBV4-3 combines with J gene TRBJ1-5; no definite D call. V lost 0 bases to trimming and J lost 1 base, with 10 bases between them. The length of the CDR3 is 16 residues. The germline CDR1 and CDR2 sequences are LGHNA and YSLEER. The CDR3 DNA follows: TGCGCCAGCAGCCAAGATTTTACACAGAGCAATCAGCCCCAGCATTTT. Translated, it gives CASSQDFTQSNQPQHF.

The chain joins TRBV7-2 to TRBJ2-5; D may be TRBD2 (6 bases). The germline V gene encodes CDR1 SGHTA and CDR2 FQGNSA. The CDR3 spans 15 residues. Trimming removed 1 base from V and 7 bases from J, with 16 bases in between. DNA for the CDR3: TGTGCCAGCAGCTTAGGCGGGACGGAGAGGGGGACCCAGTACTTC. It translates to CASSLGGTERGTQYF.

V is TRBV28 and J is TRBJ1-5, with D possibly TRBD1 on 6 matching bases. In germline, CDR1 is MDHEN, CDR2 SYDVKM. The CDR3 length is 13 residues. The germline V and J ends were trimmed by 10 bases and 4 bases, with 14 bases remaining between them. This CDR3 is CATWDTLNQPQHF. Written as DNA, the CDR3 is TGTGCCACCTGGGACACCCTTAATCAGCCCCAGCATTTT.

V usage is TRBV28 and J usage is TRBJ2-7; maybe TRBD1 (5 bases). The CDR3 runs to 13 residues. CDR1 is MDHEN, CDR2 SYDVKM, per germline. V gave up 3 bases and J gave up 3 bases, with 9 bases separating them. CDR3 region: CASSFGRDYEQYF. As DNA, the CDR3 is TGTGCCAGCAGTTTTGGCAGGGACTACGAGCAGTACTTC.

The chain couples TRBV19 to TRBJ1-2; 8 positions match TRBD1. The CDR3 runs to 13 residues. Germline trimming cut 5 bases from V and 8 bases from J; bases unmatched to any gene: 7. Germline CDR1 LNHDA, CDR2 SQIVND (reference sequence). CDR3 region: CASSSTGVEGYTF. CDR3 bases: TGTGCCAGTAGTTCGACAGGGGTAGAAGGCTACACCTTC.

V gene TRBV19 combines with J gene TRBJ1-5; a weak D match, TRBD1 (6 bases). V was cut by 7 bases and J by 6 bases, with 16 bases left in between. The CDR3 runs 14 residues. Germline V CDR1 and CDR2: LNHDA, SQIVND (reference sequence). CDR3 loop: CASTFTGGGQPQHF. DNA for the CDR3: TGTGCCAGTACTTTCACGGGGGGCGGTCAGCCCCAGCATTTT.

The rearrangement uses TRBV6-5 and TRBJ2-7, with D tentatively TRBD2 (6 bases). The V gene lost 0 bases and the J gene lost 2 bases, with 14 bases spanning the gap. The CDR3 spans 16 residues. Per the germline V gene, CDR1 is MNHEY and CDR2 is SVGAGI. CDR3 nucleotides: TGTGCCAGCAGTTACTCTGCGGGGACGGTCACCTACGAGCAGTACTTC. Amino acids: CASSYSAGTVTYEQYF.

This chain joins TRBV11-2 and TRBJ1-4, with D perhaps TRBD1 (5 bases). Trimming pared 1 base from V and 7 bases from J, leaving 16 bases between. The germline V gene encodes CDR1 SGHAT and CDR2 FQNNGV. The CDR3 is made up of 16 amino acids. CDR3 sequence (DNA): TGTGCCAGCAGCTTAGGGACATTGAATCGGGCTGAAAAACTGTTTTTT. This sequence encodes CASSLGTLNRAEKLFF.

The gene calls are TRBV25-1 and TRBJ2-3; D perhaps matches TRBD2 (6 bases). The CDR3 contains 15 residues. The ends were cut back, 3 bases at V and 0 bases at J, with 10 bases in the middle. Germline assignment: CDR1 MGHDK and CDR2 SYGVNS. The DNA for the CDR3 is TGTGCCAGCAGTGACCCGGGGGATAGCACAGATACGCAGTATTTT. This encodes CASSDPGDSTDTQYF.

This chain links TRBV4-3 with TRBJ2-3; 7 bases map to TRBD2. Germline assignment: CDR1 LGHNA and CDR2 YSLEER. The V and J ends lost 0 bases and 1 base, in that order; junction bases with no gene match: 7. CDR3 length: 17 residues. The CDR3 nucleotides read TGCGCCAGCAGCCAAGATAAGACTAGCTCTGGCACAGATACGCAGTATTTT. Translation: CASSQDKTSSGTDTQYF.

CDR3 nucleotide sequence: TGTGCCAGCTCACCACGGGGGGGTAGCAATCAGCCCCAGCATTTT. Translation: CASSPRGGSNQPQHF. J is TRBJ1-5 and V is TRBV18, with D possibly matching TRBD1 (5 bases). This CDR3 is built from 15 residues. Germline loops: CDR1 KGHSH, CDR2 LQKENI. V gave up 1 base and J gave up 0 bases, with 7 bases separating them.

The count of this clone is one. The chain uses TRBV11-3 and TRBJ1-1; possible D gene TRBD1, 6 bases. This CDR3 comprises 14 residues. Trimming took 1 base from V and 4 from J, leaving 10 bases between them. The germline V gene has CDR1 SGHNT and CDR2 YENEEA. In nucleotides, the CDR3 is TGTGCCAGCAGCTTAGGGGGGCTAGGCACTGAAGCTTTCTTT. This gives the protein CASSLGGLGTEAFF.

The rearrangement links TRBV7-9 to TRBJ2-5; possibly TRBD2 for D (6 bases). Per the germline V gene, CDR1 is SEHNR and CDR2 is FQNEAQ (reference sequence). The germline V and J ends were trimmed by 1 base and 1 base, with 13 bases remaining between them. This CDR3 is built from 16 residues. The CDR3 region has the DNA TGTGCCAGCAGCTTAGACTTCCTAGCGTTCCAAGAGACCCAGTACTTC. Protein: CASSLDFLAFQETQYF. Using reference TRBV7-9 and TRBJ2-5 for the parts outside the CDR3, the full variable domain is DTGVSQNPRHKITKRGQNVTFRCDPISEHNRLYWYRQTLGQGPEFLTYFQNEAQLEKSRLLSDRFSAERPKGSFSTLEIQRTEQGDSAMYLCASSLDFLAFQETQYFGPGTRLLVL.

V and J are TRBV19 and TRBJ2-7; 7 nucleotides align to TRBD1. The ends lost 6 bases at V and 2 bases at J; junction bases unmatched: 7. This CDR3 contains 14 residues. Germline V gene sequence: CDR1 LNHDA, CDR2 SQIVND (reference sequence). The chain's CDR3 is CASSPTGLAYEQYF. CDR3 nucleotide sequence: TGTGCCAGTAGCCCGACAGGGTTGGCCTACGAGCAGTACTTC.

The rearrangement uses TRBV2 and TRBJ1-1; 9 bases agree with TRBD1. Germline V gene data show CDR1 as SNHLY and CDR2 as FYNNEI. The ends lost 6 bases at V and 5 bases at J; junction bases unmatched: 4. CDR3 length: 13 residues. The CDR3 DNA reads TGTGCCAGCAGAGAGGACAGGGGAACTGAAGCTTTCTTT. This gives the protein CASREDRGTEAFF.

The rearrangement links TRBV11-2 to TRBJ1-1; D uncertain. CDR3 size: 13 residues. Trimming left V 6 bases short and J 6 bases short, with 14 bases between. Germline values: CDR1 SGHAT, CDR2 FQNNGV. The CDR3 loop is CASRLSQGSEAFF. In nucleotides, the CDR3 is TGTGCCAGCAGGCTTAGCCAAGGTTCTGAAGCTTTCTTT.

The V call is TRBV11-3, the J call TRBJ2-7; D possibly corresponds to TRBD1 (5 bases). Germline assignment: CDR1 SGHNT and CDR2 YENEEA. CDR3 length: 12 residues. The ends were cut back, 2 bases at V and 5 bases at J, with 7 bases in the middle. The CDR3 reads CASSLRGHEQYF. CDR3 bases: TGTGCCAGCAGCTTAAGGGGCCACGAGCAGTACTTC. Complete variable domain (other parts from reference TRBV11-3 and TRBJ2-7): EAGVVQSPRYKIIEKKQPVAFWCNPISGHNTLYWYLQNLGQGPELLIRYENEEAVDDSQLPKDRFSAERLKGVDSTLKIQPAELGDSAVYLCASSLRGHEQYFGPGTRLTVT.

The chain has TRBV19 and TRBJ2-7; 10 bases agree with TRBD1. CDR1 and CDR2 from the germline V gene are LNHDA and SQIVND (reference sequence). The CDR3 spans 13 residues. Trimming cost V 7 bases and J 3 bases; bases outside gene matches: 3. The CDR3 coding sequence is TGTGCCAGTAACGGACAGGGGGACTACGAGCAGTACTTC. Translating gives CASNGQGDYEQYF.